This T cell receptor (beta chain) was identified during a study of shared clonotypes between healthy human individuals (dated by TCRdb to 2020 to 2021). About the investigation overall: A couple of women and a few men aged 18 to 49 years were included in the cohort. To increase sequencing depth and limit assay-specific biases, TCR repertoire library preparation and sequencing were carried out by different laboratories using diverse techniques. Per donor, three plates each were used for CD4 naive and CD4 memory, two for CD8 naive, and one for CD8 memory. The study deeply sequenced blood TCR repertoires of five healthy adults to estimate repertoire size and the extent of clonotype sharing between individuals. Leukapheresis yielded between about 0.9 and 10 billion PBMCs per donor.

According to the germline V gene, CDR1 reads MNHNS and CDR2 reads SASEGT. The CDR3 starts with the cysteine, ends with the phenylalanine, and has 15 residues. Kept here is only the CDR3 DNA, which spans 45 bases and is read in frame from base 1. V and J lose 4 bases and 3 bases, and a span of 12 bases separates them. Using the deep immunoSEQ assay, TCR CDR3 regions were amplified from genomic DNA by multiplex PCR. For each cell subset, the extracted genomic DNA was distributed evenly across all wells of several immunoSEQ 96-well plates, and each plate served as one replicate. For sorted subsets, about 200 ng genomic DNA, equal to 25,000 to 35,000 T cell genomes, was loaded into each replicate PCR. Purified libraries were measured with a Qubit 3.0 fluorometer, size-checked on a Bioanalyzer 2100, and measured again with the KAPA Library Quantification kit. Each immunoSEQ 96-well plate was sequenced on its own single-read 150-cycle Illumina NextSeq 550 flow cell. Processing in the source paper ran as follows. Because the immunoSEQ output included only junctional sequences and no quality scores, the filtering could not be the same as the filtering used for full-length reads. To assign V/J genes and CDR3, sequences were annotated against IMGT germline references using PyIR, a Python wrapper for IgBLAST v1.9. Any read was removed if the V/J assignment was weak (E-value above 1e-6), the CDR3 was missing, or the read contained stop codons, out-of-frame junctions, or ambiguous translated residues. V3J clonotypes were defined as sequences sharing the same inferred V gene, J gene, and CDR3 amino acid sequence. The percentage overlap between two repertoires was calculated by dividing the number of shared unique clonotypes by the size of the smaller repertoire. Three approaches were used to assess repertoire richness: RTK rarefaction, the Chao1 estimator, and Recon v2.1 estimates of unobserved clonotypes. OLGA was used to compute generation probabilities for all TCRbeta clonotypes that the gDNA method yielded from several donors. Drawn from immuneACCESS, this table holds only the in-frame rearrangements with V and J called that TCRdb kept. Clones are partly lost; checked studies trace under half to an unresolved V gene and leave the rest unexplained. That table furnishes V, J and clone size, whereas the DNA furnished D and trimming. Counted in this sample were roughly 1,000,000 clones; more than 75% of them appeared once. 0.55% to 0.7% of the sample goes to the ten largest clones.

What the study reported, not specific to this receptor: Because the study included only a small number of donors, the genetic and exposure-history diversity represented was limited. Naive subsets generally had larger estimated clonotype richness than memory subsets. Compared with non-shared clonotypes, clonotypes shared by all four sorted-subset donors had higher generation probabilities. When a handful of donors were compared, the shared fraction of clonotypes was about 5.4% for naive CD4, around 3.6% for naive CD8, roughly 2.3% for memory CD4, and less than 0.5% for memory CD8. Sampling was limited to blood, and TCR repertoires in tissue likely differ from TCR repertoires in blood. Based on pairwise subsampling, the degree of clonotype sharing among donors was expected to be affected by sequencing depth. Even with the large sequencing depth, rarefaction of the sorted-subset datasets indicated that sequencing was incomplete.

Notes on this clone: What antigen it recognizes has not been identified. No clone much larger than this one lies a single base away; base qualities are absent.

Healthy HIV-negative adults with no recently reported acute infections or vaccinations were included as donors. All donors were Caucasian adults living in Nashville, Tennessee, USA. CD4+ T cells were enriched by magnetic negative selection, after which naive cells were positively selected on CD45RA and the negative fraction was taken as the memory subset. After blood collection by leukapheresis, PBMCs were isolated using Ficoll-Histopaque density gradient centrifugation and then cryopreserved in the vapor phase of liquid nitrogen. Purity and quantity of every magnetically sorted T cell population were checked by analytical flow cytometry. From each sorted fraction, genomic DNA was isolated and quantified by UV absorbance on a Nanodrop 2000c.

Sequencing was done on a sample of memory CD4+ T cells from PBMCs. Sample cell subset or site, as interpreted from the label and publication: CD45RA-negative fraction. This clonotype was sampled from a man between 18 and 35 years old in good health. Some clones in this sample may be carry-over from other donors' samples. The chain links TRBV6-1 with TRBJ1-4; the D gene cannot be resolved reliably. CDR3 sequence: CASSAGFSANEKLFF. The DNA is TGTGCCAGCAGTGCGGGTTTTTCTGCTAATGAAAAACTGTTTTTT.